Described below is a single T cell receptor (beta chain) sequence and its context. J lost 6 bases, V lost 5 bases, and 7 bases had no gene match. The germline gives CDR1 PRHDT, CDR2 FYEKMQ (reference sequence). The CDR3 extends over 14 amino acids. The data derive from a study of control samples from healthy donors and cancer patients. Assay used: immunoSEQ multiplex PCR; TCRdb lists only in-frame clones, some missing. The sample carries under 300,000 clones, roughly 87% recorded once. The sequenced sample consisted of PBMCs. The sequence derives from a woman aged 55-69 years with lung cancer. This sequence joins TRBV13 and TRBJ2-5; TRBD1 aligns across 9 bases. The chain's CDR3 is CASSTGQGMQTQYF. CDR3 nucleotides: TGTGCCAGCAGCACGGGACAGGGTATGCAGACCCAGTACTTC.